The rows below give T cell receptor beta chains drawn from one sample of a study of T cell clonotyping in hematopoietic cell transplantation. Data came from immunoSEQ multiplex PCR; TCRdb stores just in-frame clones and leaves some out. The sample lists approximately 9,000 clones, around 79% occurring once. The specimen was peripheral blood mononuclear cells, collected 180 days after allogeneic stem cell transplant. The receptors were sampled from a female patient between 50 and 60 years old who had an allogeneic stem cell transplant from a related donor, so the T cells may come from the graft donor. Some clones in this sample may be carry-over from other donors' samples. Each CDR3 is given without its conserved first and last residue. The order of the fields is V gene, J gene, CDR3 length, CDR3 protein.

v_call: TRBV6-1
j_call: TRBJ2-7
cdr3_length: 11
cdr3_aa: ASSMVQLYGQY

v_call: TRBV6-6
j_call: TRBJ2-7
cdr3_length: 11
cdr3_aa: ASTARGPYEQY

v_call: TRBV6-1
j_call: TRBJ1-3
cdr3_length: 16
cdr3_aa: ASSEARDRGRSGNTIY

v_call: TRBV9
j_call: TRBJ1-6
cdr3_length: 15
cdr3_aa: ASSGGTGYGRNSPLH

v_call: TRBV6-5
j_call: TRBJ1-2
cdr3_length: 14
cdr3_aa: ASSYRPGDFHYGYT

v_call: TRBV7-9
j_call: TRBJ2-3
cdr3_length: 12
cdr3_aa: ASSLAGVVDTQY

v_call: TRBV15
j_call: TRBJ1-4
cdr3_length: 12
cdr3_aa: ATSRDYGQEKLF

v_call: TRBV30
j_call: TRBJ1-2
cdr3_length: 9
cdr3_aa: AWSVQGGYT

v_call: TRBV10-3
j_call: TRBJ1-2
cdr3_length: 12
cdr3_aa: AISESGRGYGYT

v_call: TRBV9
j_call: TRBJ1-6
cdr3_length: 15
cdr3_aa: ASSARPTGQANSPLH

v_call: TRBV6-5
j_call: TRBJ2-7
cdr3_length: 11
cdr3_aa: ASGTGPTYEQY

v_call: TRBV5-4
j_call: TRBJ1-1
cdr3_length: 14
cdr3_aa: ASSLAGGQIKFEAF

v_call: TRBV14
j_call: TRBJ2-3
cdr3_length: 11
cdr3_aa: ASSQASAGTQY

v_call: TRBV7-9
j_call: TRBJ2-1
cdr3_length: 11
cdr3_aa: ASSLGIQGIII

v_call: TRBV28
j_call: TRBJ1-5
cdr3_length: 11
cdr3_aa: ASSRDSNQPQH

v_call: TRBV29-1
j_call: TRBJ2-3
cdr3_length: 13
cdr3_aa: SVEGGQGITDTQY

v_call: TRBV2
j_call: TRBJ1-6
cdr3_length: 13
cdr3_aa: ASSVGGQGNSPLH

v_call: TRBV6-5
j_call: TRBJ2-3
cdr3_length: 10
cdr3_aa: ASRSGLGTQY

v_call: TRBV28
j_call: TRBJ2-7
cdr3_length: 13
cdr3_aa: ASSPGGQGSYEQY

v_call: TRBV5-1
j_call: TRBJ2-2
cdr3_length: 14
cdr3_aa: ASSLKEGHHTGELF

v_call: TRBV5-1
j_call: TRBJ2-7
cdr3_length: 15
cdr3_aa: ASGTGQGIRDSYEQY

v_call: TRBV5-1
j_call: TRBJ2-2
cdr3_length: 10
cdr3_aa: ASSLNVGELF

v_call: TRBV11-1
j_call: TRBJ1-1
cdr3_length: 13
cdr3_aa: ASSPGQGAHTEAF

v_call: TRBV7-6
j_call: TRBJ1-5
cdr3_length: 13
cdr3_aa: ASSLGRSTGQPQH

v_call: TRBV6-6
j_call: TRBJ1-1
cdr3_length: 9
cdr3_aa: ASSGYTEAF

v_call: TRBV6-5
j_call: TRBJ1-1
cdr3_length: 12
cdr3_aa: ASSYTADLTEAF

v_call: TRBV30
j_call: TRBJ1-1
cdr3_length: 9
cdr3_aa: AWSVLSEAF

v_call: TRBV4-1
j_call: TRBJ2-5
cdr3_length: 12
cdr3_aa: ASSRPGGQETQY

v_call: TRBV15
j_call: TRBJ1-6
cdr3_length: 12
cdr3_aa: ATSRVSGQGSLH

v_call: TRBV7-8
j_call: TRBJ2-3
cdr3_length: 13
cdr3_aa: ASSLLPGGADTQY

v_call: TRBV20-1
j_call: TRBJ1-5
cdr3_length: 9
cdr3_aa: SARSGQGQH

v_call: TRBV6-6
j_call: TRBJ1-5
cdr3_length: 11
cdr3_aa: ATQQGSNQPQH

v_call: TRBV20-1
j_call: TRBJ2-5
cdr3_length: 9
cdr3_aa: SARARTKLY

v_call: TRBV6-6
j_call: TRBJ1-1
cdr3_length: 12
cdr3_aa: ASSYSGGNTEAF

v_call: TRBV29-1
j_call: TRBJ1-4
cdr3_length: 12
cdr3_aa: SVFGQGTNEKLF

v_call: TRBV9
j_call: TRBJ2-3
cdr3_length: 13
cdr3_aa: ASSVALGTTDTQY

v_call: TRBV2
j_call: TRBJ1-2
cdr3_length: 13
cdr3_aa: ASSVTPGTVMIYT

v_call: TRBV7-2
j_call: TRBJ1-2
cdr3_length: 12
cdr3_aa: ASSLVPDGYGYT

v_call: TRBV9
j_call: TRBJ1-1
cdr3_length: 12
cdr3_aa: ASSPRQGNTEAF

v_call: TRBV5-1
j_call: TRBJ2-5
cdr3_length: 12
cdr3_aa: ASSPQGPQETQY

v_call: TRBV7-9
j_call: TRBJ1-1
cdr3_length: 12
cdr3_aa: ASSLALRDSEAF

v_call: TRBV6-1
j_call: TRBJ1-4
cdr3_length: 11
cdr3_aa: ASSRDSGEKLF

v_call: TRBV2
j_call: TRBJ2-7
cdr3_length: 11
cdr3_aa: ASSEGPLYEQY

v_call: TRBV4-3
j_call: TRBJ2-2
cdr3_length: 14
cdr3_aa: ASSHAASNGAGELF

v_call: TRBV6-5
j_call: TRBJ2-7
cdr3_length: 14
cdr3_aa: ASSYSVLIRDSEQY

v_call: TRBV7-2
j_call: TRBJ2-7
cdr3_length: 11
cdr3_aa: ASSLTASYEQY

v_call: TRBV27
j_call: TRBJ2-2
cdr3_length: 14
cdr3_aa: ASSPPGQGRTGELF

v_call: TRBV7-2
j_call: TRBJ1-1
cdr3_length: 12
cdr3_aa: ASSSQGWDTEAF

v_call: TRBV28
j_call: TRBJ1-6
cdr3_length: 12
cdr3_aa: ASSLGRGRSPLH

v_call: TRBV6-5
j_call: TRBJ2-1
cdr3_length: 11
cdr3_aa: ASSSSSGGEQF

v_call: TRBV15
j_call: TRBJ1-2
cdr3_length: 13
cdr3_aa: ATSAQGSRKDGYT

v_call: TRBV7-2
j_call: TRBJ2-7
cdr3_length: 13
cdr3_aa: ASSSPRDGAYEQY

v_call: TRBV2
j_call: TRBJ1-4
cdr3_length: 10
cdr3_aa: ASSGSFEKLF

v_call: TRBV5-1
j_call: TRBJ1-1
cdr3_length: 11
cdr3_aa: ASSFDSNTEAF